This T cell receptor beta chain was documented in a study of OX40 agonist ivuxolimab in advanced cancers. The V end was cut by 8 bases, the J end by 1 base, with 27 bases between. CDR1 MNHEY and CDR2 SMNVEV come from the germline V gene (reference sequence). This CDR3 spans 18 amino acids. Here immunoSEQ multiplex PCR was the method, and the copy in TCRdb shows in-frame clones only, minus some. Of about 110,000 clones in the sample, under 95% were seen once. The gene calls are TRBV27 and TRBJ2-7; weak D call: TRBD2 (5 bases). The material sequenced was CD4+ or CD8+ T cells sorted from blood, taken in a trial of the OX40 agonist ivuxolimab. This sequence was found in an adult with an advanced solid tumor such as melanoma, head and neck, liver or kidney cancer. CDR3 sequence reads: CASHHSFERIPLSYEQYF. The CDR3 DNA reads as TGTGCCAGCCACCATTCGTTCGAGCGGATCCCTCTTTCCTACGAGCAGTACTTC.